A single sample gave rise to the 21 T cell receptor beta chains below, sequenced in a study of blood T cell repertoires in COVID-19. Libraries were prepared by immunoSEQ multiplex PCR; TCRdb keeps only in-frame clonotypes and omits some of them. The data contain a few hundred thousand clones, roughly nine tenths of them singletons. The sample taken for sequencing was peripheral blood. Every receptor here comes from a woman younger than 45 with COVID-19, enrolled during active disease.

This chain joins TRBV18 and TRBJ2-1; TRBD2 aligns across 11 bases. There are 18 residues in the CDR3. Germline V gives CDR1 KGHSH, CDR2 LQKENI. J lost 3 bases, V lost 4 bases, and 11 bases had no gene match. CDR3 DNA sequence: TGTGCCAGCTCACAACTAGCGGGAGTCCGGGCGGACTACAATGAGCAGTTCTTC. Encoded protein: CASSQLAGVRADYNEQFF.

The chain joins TRBV4-1 to TRBJ1-5; D call uncertain. CDR3 length: 14 amino acids. Germline-derived CDR1 and CDR2 are MGHRA and YSYEKL. Trimming removed 1 base from V and 2 bases from J, with 6 bases in between. CDR3: CASSQVLGNQPQHF. CDR3 in DNA: TGCGCCAGCAGCCAAGTCCTAGGCAATCAGCCCCAGCATTTT.

This chain joins TRBV7-2 and TRBJ2-1, with D perhaps TRBD2 (5 bases). V dropped 2 bases and J dropped 12 bases, with 14 bases sitting between them. In germline, CDR1 is SGHTA, CDR2 FQGNSA. The CDR3 loop spans 13 amino acids. The CDR3 loop is CASSLSPPSGQFF. CDR3 in DNA: TGTGCCAGCAGCTTAAGTCCCCCAAGCGGGCAGTTCTTC.

The J gene is TRBJ2-7, the V gene TRBV3-1 (or the pseudogene TRBV3-2), with TRBD2 identical over 12 bases. The CDR3 extends over 17 amino acids. The V gene end was trimmed by 2 bases and the J gene end by 5 bases; junction bases not matched to a gene: 10. Germline V gene lookup returns CDR1 LGHDT and CDR2 YNNKEL (reference sequence). The DNA for the CDR3 is TGTGCCAGCAGCCAAAGACGGGCTAGCGGGGGGGTCCACGAGCAGTACTTC. This codes for CASSQRRASGGVHEQYF.

This clone was detected a few times. The chain recombines TRBV6-5 with TRBJ1-6, with D perhaps TRBD1 (6 bases). This CDR3 is built from 13 residues. CDR1 is MNHEY, CDR2 SVGAGI, per germline. Trimming took off 5 bases at V and 7 bases at J, with 9 bases between the two ends. CDR3 amino acids: CASSPDRNSPLHF. In nucleotides, the CDR3 is TGTGCCAGCAGTCCTGACAGGAATTCACCCCTCCACTTT.

The CDR3: CASSTGVPTDTQYF. CDR3 nucleotide sequence: TGTGCCAGCAGCACGGGGGTCCCCACAGATACGCAGTATTTT. This chain links TRBV6-2 or TRBV6-3 with TRBJ2-3, with D possibly being TRBD2 (6 bases). V was cut by 6 bases and J by 2 bases, with 12 bases left in between. The germline V gene encodes CDR1 MNHEY and CDR2 SVGEGT. The CDR3 runs 14 residues.

V gene TRBV28 combines with J gene TRBJ2-3, with 9 bases fitting TRBD1. CDR3 length equals 15 residues. The trim removed 3 bases at V and 2 bases at J, leaving 3 bases unmatched. Looked up from germline, CDR1 is MDHEN and CDR2 is SYDVKM. In nucleotides, the CDR3 is TGTGCCAGCAGTTTGGGGACAGGGTTCACAGATACGCAGTATTTT. This sequence encodes CASSLGTGFTDTQYF. Supplemented by reference TRBV28 and TRBJ2-3, the full variable domain reads DVKVTQSSRYLVKRTGEKVFLECVQDMDHENMFWYRQDPGLGLRLIYFSYDVKMKEKGDIPEGYSVSREKKERFSLILESASTNQTSMYLCASSLGTGFTDTQYFGPGTRLTVL.

A single count supports this clone. The chain couples TRBV11-2 to TRBJ1-1, with D unclear. V lost 4 bases and J lost 1, with 10 bases in between. The length of the CDR3 is 14 residues. Germline-derived CDR1 and CDR2 are SGHAT and FQNNGV. The DNA of the CDR3 is TGTGCCAGCAGCTCTCTGCGGGCGAACACTGAAGCTTTCTTT. Protein sequence: CASSSLRANTEAFF.

The chain combines TRBV7-8 with TRBJ2-5; 8 bases agree with TRBD2. The J segment lost 5 bases and the V segment lost 5 bases, leaving 13 bases of the junction unmatched. Looked up from germline, CDR1 is SGHVS and CDR2 is FQNEAQ. This CDR3 region has 16 residues. The CDR3 DNA follows: TGTGCCAGCAGCCTAGGGAGGGTAGCGGGGTTGGAGACCCAGTACTTC. The encoded protein is CASSLGRVAGLETQYF.

The CDR3 reads CASSQEPGSTNEKLFF. The CDR3 nucleotides are TGTGCCAGCAGCCAAGAGCCGGGGTCAACTAATGAAAAACTGTTTTTT. The chain has TRBV14 and TRBJ1-4; D uncertain. CDR1 is SGHDN, CDR2 FVKESK, per germline. CDR3 length: 16 amino acids. Trimming left V 0 bases short and J 0 bases short, with 8 bases between.

The genes are TRBV11-3 and TRBJ1-4; 9 bases align to TRBD1. Unmatched junction bases numbered 5, after V lost 4 bases and J lost 8 bases. The CDR3 covers 14 residues. The V gene's germline CDR1 is SGHNT and CDR2 YENEEA. The CDR3 nucleotides read TGTGCCAGCAGCTCGGGACAGGGCGGCGAAAAACTGTTTTTT. Its protein is CASSSGQGGEKLFF. The variable domain in full, with the rest retrieved from reference TRBV11-3 and TRBJ1-4, is EAGVVQSPRYKIIEKKQPVAFWCNPISGHNTLYWYLQNLGQGPELLIRYENEEAVDDSQLPKDRFSAERLKGVDSTLKIQPAELGDSAVYLCASSSGQGGEKLFFGSGTQLSVL.

The CDR3 sequence: CASSPTSGGPPDTQYF. The CDR3 coding sequence is TGTGCCAGCAGCCCGACTAGCGGGGGGCCCCCAGATACGCAGTATTTT. The J gene is TRBJ2-3, the V gene TRBV7-2; 13 bases are a match to TRBD2. This CDR3 region has 16 residues. V dropped 5 bases and J dropped 4; count of bases not matched to a gene: 6. In germline, CDR1 is SGHTA, CDR2 FQGNSA. The complete variable domain, with remaining parts taken from reference TRBV7-2 and TRBJ2-3, reads GAGVSQSPSNKVTEKGKDVELRCDPISGHTALYWYRQSLGQGLEFLIYFQGNSAPDKSGLPSDRFSAERTGGSVSTLTIQRTQQEDSAVYLCASSPTSGGPPDTQYFGPGTRLTVL.

The chain employs TRBV4-3 and TRBJ2-1; perhaps TRBD1 as D (5 bases). Germline-derived CDR1 and CDR2 are LGHNA and YSLEER. V was trimmed by 0 bases and J by 5 bases, leaving 11 bases between them. The CDR3 length is 15 residues. The DNA of the CDR3 is TGCGCCAGCAGCCAAGAGGGGCCTGATAACAATGAGCAGTTCTTC. Amino acid sequence: CASSQEGPDNNEQFF.

The chain has TRBV5-1 and TRBJ2-7, with a tentative D call TRBD1 (5 bases). CDR1 is SGHRS, CDR2 YFSETQ, per germline. This CDR3 is built from 14 residues. Trimming cost V 0 bases and J 2 bases, with 9 bases left between them. The chain's CDR3 is CASSLEQDPYEQYV. CDR3 DNA: TGCGCCAGCAGCTTGGAACAGGACCCCTACGAGCAGTACGTC.

This chain connects TRBV6-2 or TRBV6-3 to TRBJ1-3; D is unclear. There are 13 residues in the CDR3. The V end lost 2 bases, the J end lost 4 bases, and 6 bases lay between the germline ends. The germline gives CDR1 MNHEY, CDR2 SVGEGT. DNA for the CDR3: TGTGCCAGCAGTTACGCGACAGGAAACACCATATATTTT. Translating it yields CASSYATGNTIYF.

The sample holds one count of this clone. This chain joins TRBV7-2 and TRBJ2-1; a possible D gene is TRBD1 (6 bases). Germline CDR1 is SGHTA and CDR2 is FQGNSA. V lost 3 bases and J lost 8, with 14 bases in between. This CDR3 has 14 amino acids. The CDR3 here is CASSFLLGADEQFF. CDR3 DNA sequence: TGTGCCAGCAGCTTTCTTTTGGGGGCGGATGAGCAGTTCTTC.

J is TRBJ1-2 and V is TRBV3-1 (or the pseudogene TRBV3-2); 10 positions match TRBD1. This CDR3 region has 15 residues. The ends lost 1 base at V and 7 bases at J; junction bases unmatched: 6. Germline loops: CDR1 LGHDT, CDR2 YNNKEL (reference sequence). The CDR3 DNA reads TGTGCCAGCAGCCAAGGACTGACAGGGGGCGGTGGCTACACCTTC. Residues: CASSQGLTGGGGYTF.

V is TRBV6-2 or TRBV6-3 and J is TRBJ1-1; possibly TRBD1 for D (6 bases). Trimming took 4 bases from V and 0 from J, leaving 9 bases between them. Germline V lookup: CDR1 MNHEY, CDR2 SVGEGT. CDR3 length: 14 residues. The CDR3: CASSLQGLNTEAFF. CDR3 DNA sequence: TGTGCCAGCAGTTTACAGGGATTGAACACTGAAGCTTTCTTT.

The chain combines TRBV5-1 with TRBJ2-1; possibly TRBD2 for D (7 bases). CDR3 length equals 15 residues. V was trimmed by 4 bases and J by 9 bases, leaving 20 bases between them. CDR1 and CDR2 (germline): SGHRS, YFSETQ. In nucleotides, the CDR3 is TGCGCCAGCAGCCTAACCACCTCAAGGGGGGGTGAGCAGTTCTTC. It encodes CASSLTTSRGGEQFF.

The V call is TRBV5-5, the J call TRBJ2-3; D call uncertain. The CDR3 extends over 15 amino acids. V gave up 2 bases and J gave up 2 bases, with 12 bases separating them. Germline loops: CDR1 SGHKS, CDR2 YYEKEE (reference sequence). CDR3 residues: CASSFRLVATDTQYF. The CDR3 region has the DNA TGTGCCAGCAGCTTCCGTTTGGTGGCCACAGATACGCAGTATTTT.

The V gene is TRBV5-4, the J gene TRBJ2-5, with D tentatively TRBD1 (5 bases). V lost 0 bases and J lost 0, with 15 bases in between. Germline-derived CDR1 and CDR2 are SGHNT and YYREEE (reference sequence). This CDR3 contains 17 residues. CDR3 sequence (DNA): TGTGCCAGCAGCTTGGGGCTAGGGGCCTGGTACCAAGAGACCCAGTACTTC. It codes for CASSLGLGAWYQETQYF. The full variable domain, rest sourced from reference TRBV5-4 and TRBJ2-5, is ETGVTQSPTHLIKTRGQQVTLRCSSQSGHNTVSWYQQALGQGPQFIFQYYREEENGRGNFPPRFSGLQFPNYSSELNVNALELDDSALYLCASSLGLGAWYQETQYFGPGTRLLVL.